This TCR beta chain was documented in a study of blood T cell repertoires in COVID-19. Turning to the study itself: Samples taken during acute and convalescent COVID-19 were collected in the United States, Italy and Spain. The cDNA or gDNA used as material had been derived from T cells, B-cell-depleted T cells, or PBMCs.

Per the study methods: Amplification from reference gene primers served as the basis for estimated nucleated cell counts. The table came from immunoSEQ multiplex PCR; TCRdb's copy has only in-frame clones and leaves some out. V and J calls and clone size are given by that table; D and trimming were obtained from the DNA. In the table there are a few hundred thousand clones, less than 90% of which are singletons. The sample holds one count of this clone. This receptor was identified in a man aged 35 to 55 with active or convalescent COVID-19. Sample: peripheral blood.

The CDR3 region is CASMGRVGETQYF. CDR3 DNA: TGTGCCAGCATGGGCAGGGTAGGAGAGACCCAGTACTTC. This chain links TRBV2 with TRBJ2-5, with a possible D match to TRBD1 (5 bases). This CDR3 has 13 amino acids. The V end lost 7 bases, the J end lost 4 bases, and 13 bases lay between the germline ends. CDR1 and CDR2 from the germline V gene are SNHLY and FYNNEI. The variable domain in full, completed from reference TRBV2 and TRBJ2-5, reads EPEVTQTPSHQVTQMGQEVILRCVPISNHLYFYWYRQILGQKVEFLVSFYNNEISEKSEIFDDQFSVERPDGSNFTLKIRSTKLEDSAMYFCASMGRVGETQYFGPGTRLLVL.